Below, 13 T cell receptor beta chains from the same sample are listed, as sequenced in a study of T cell repertoires in cytomegalovirus infection. No antigen has been assigned to these receptors. From the reads, TCRdb called clonotypes with MiXCR, one entry per CDR3 protein. The repertoire includes some 500,000 distinct CDR3 sequences, roughly a third of them detected once, and about 17% sits in the top ten. The sample here was cultured PBMCs, taken from culture after CMV antigen stimulation. The receptor source for this set is a human donor in good health (CMV status not recorded). Some clones in this sample may be carry-over from other donors' samples.

Turning to this clonotype: Possible read error: a much larger clone is one base away. The J gene is TRBJ1-5, the V gene TRBV7-8; D possibly corresponds to TRBD1 (6 bases). Gene TRBJ2-3 matches the end of the DNA better, so the J call may be wrong. Per germline, CDR1 SGHVS and CDR2 FQNEAQ. The CDR3 length is 14 residues. In DNA, the CDR3 is TGTGCCAGCAGCCCGGGACACGGCAATCAGCCCCAGTATTTT. It encodes CASSPGHGNQPQYF.

The rearrangement links TRBV6-2 or TRBV6-3 to TRBJ2-2, with D possibly being TRBD1 (5 bases). The CDR3 is made up of 15 amino acids. Trimming removed 8 bases at V and 1 base at J, with 14 bases between. CDR1 is MNHEY and CDR2 is SVGEGT in the germline V gene. The CDR3 loop is CASFPLTENTGELFF. CDR3 sequence (DNA): TGTGCCAGCTTTCCACTGACAGAGAACACCGGGGAGCTGTTTTTT.

This clonotype showed up just a few times. The chain carries TRBV12-5 and TRBJ2-3; D gene ambiguous. The CDR3 contains 13 residues. Looked up from germline, CDR1 is LGHNT and CDR2 is FRNRAP. V shed 5 bases and J shed 2 bases, with 8 bases lying between them. The DNA for the CDR3 is TGTGCTAGTGGTCCATTGATCACAGATACGCAGTATTTT. Translation: CASGPLITDTQYF. The full variable domain, its missing parts supplied by reference TRBV12-5 and TRBJ2-3, is DARVTQTPRHKVTEMGQEVTMRCQPILGHNTVFWYRQTMMQGLELLAYFRNRAPLDDSGMPKDRFSAEMPDATLATLKIQPSEPRDSAVYFCASGPLITDTQYFGPGTRLTVL.

In this sample, this clonotype turned up many times. V gene TRBV7-2 combines with J gene TRBJ2-5; TRBD1 is a possible D gene (5 bases). The CDR3 totals 13 residues. The germline CDR1 and CDR2 sequences are SGHTA and FQGNSA. Trimming left V 2 bases short and J 5 bases short, with 9 bases between. The CDR3 spells CASSLRRVETQYF. CDR3 DNA sequence: TGTGCCAGCAGCTTACGCAGGGTGGAGACCCAGTACTTC.

The chain is built from TRBV24-1 and TRBJ2-2; 8 bases align to TRBD2. After removal of 4 bases from V and 2 bases from J, the junction contained 8 bases not matched to a gene. Germline V gives CDR1 KGHDR, CDR2 SFDVKD. This CDR3 spans 17 amino acids. The DNA for the CDR3 is TGTGCCACCAGTGACGCGCCCGGGACTAGTAACACCGGGGAGCTGTTTTTT. It codes for CATSDAPGTSNTGELFF.

V usage is TRBV15 and J usage is TRBJ2-3; 9 bases match TRBD2. Unmatched junction bases numbered 5, after V lost 7 bases and J lost 0 bases. The length of the CDR3 is 15 residues. Germline V lookup: CDR1 LNHNV, CDR2 YYDKDF (reference sequence). The CDR3 DNA reads TGTGCCACCACGGGTCTAGCGGGAAGCACAGATACGCAGTATTTT. Protein product: CATTGLAGSTDTQYF. The variable domain in full, completed from reference TRBV15 and TRBJ2-3, reads DAMVIQNPRYQVTQFGKPVTLSCSQTLNHNVMYWYQQKSSQAPKLLFHYYDKDFNNEADTPDNFQSRRPNTSFCFLDIRSPGLGDTAMYLCATTGLAGSTDTQYFGPGTRLTVL.

This clonotype was counted only a few times. The J gene is TRBJ1-1, the V gene TRBV11-2; 7 positions match TRBD1. The germline CDR1 and CDR2 sequences are SGHAT and FQNNGV. The CDR3 loop spans 14 amino acids. Germline trimming cut 4 bases from V and 3 bases from J; bases unmatched to any gene: 5. The CDR3 bases are TGTGCCAGCAGCTCGGGACAGCGGGACACTGAAGCTTTCTTT. Its translation: CASSSGQRDTEAFF.

This clonotype has a handful of counts. This chain joins TRBV7-2 and TRBJ2-5, with TRBD2 matching 12 bases. The CDR3 is 15 amino acids. CDR1 and CDR2 (germline): SGHTA, FQGNSA. The V segment lost 6 bases and the J segment 9 bases; nucleotides outside the gene matches: 11. DNA for the CDR3: TGTGCCAGCAGTTTCCCGACTAGCGGGGGCGAGGCCCAGTACTTC. As protein: CASSFPTSGGEAQYF.

V is TRBV10-3 and J is TRBJ1-2; unclear D gene. The CDR3 extends over 15 amino acids. Germline CDR1 ENHRY, CDR2 SYGVKD. V lost 2 bases to trimming and J lost 8 bases, with 18 bases between them. CDR3 bases: TGTGCCATCAGTGAGGGGAGGGAGAGGGCCTTGGGCTACACCTTC. Residues: CAISEGRERALGYTF.

This clonotype turned up a few times. The J gene is TRBJ2-1, the V gene TRBV11-3, with a weak D call TRBD2 (5 bases). The CDR3 consists of 15 residues. Germline V CDR1 and CDR2: SGHNT, YENEEA. Trimming took 2 bases from V and 4 from J, leaving 12 bases between them. Here the CDR3 DNA reads TGTGCCAGCAGCTTAACGGGGTCCGGGTACAATGAGCAGTTCTTC. Its translation is CASSLTGSGYNEQFF.

V usage is TRBV28 and J usage is TRBJ2-7, with 11 nucleotides matching TRBD2. The CDR3 covers 15 residues. J lost 0 bases, V lost 6 bases, and 4 bases had no gene match. Germline CDR1 is MDHEN and CDR2 is SYDVKM. The CDR3 nucleotides are TGTGCCAGCAGGGCGGGACTAGCGGTCTCCTACGAGCAGTACGTC. It codes for CASRAGLAVSYEQYV.

At least ten counts were recorded for this clonotype. V and J are TRBV7-3 and TRBJ1-1, with no clear D. The germline gives CDR1 SGHTA, CDR2 FQGTGA. The CDR3 has 13 residues. V lost 5 bases, J lost 2 bases, and 9 bases lay in between. The CDR3 spells CASSQDPNTEAFF. DNA for the CDR3: TGTGCCAGCAGCCAGGACCCCAACACTGAAGCTTTCTTT.

This chain joins TRBV9 and TRBJ2-7, with 8 bases identical to TRBD2. The junction had 6 bases not matched to a gene; V was cut back by 4 bases and J by 9 bases. The CDR3 runs 12 residues. CDR1 is SGDLS and CDR2 is YYNGEE in the germline V gene. The CDR3 region has the DNA TGTGCCAGCAGCTCTCCCCGGGGGGGGCAGTACTTC. As protein: CASSSPRGGQYF.